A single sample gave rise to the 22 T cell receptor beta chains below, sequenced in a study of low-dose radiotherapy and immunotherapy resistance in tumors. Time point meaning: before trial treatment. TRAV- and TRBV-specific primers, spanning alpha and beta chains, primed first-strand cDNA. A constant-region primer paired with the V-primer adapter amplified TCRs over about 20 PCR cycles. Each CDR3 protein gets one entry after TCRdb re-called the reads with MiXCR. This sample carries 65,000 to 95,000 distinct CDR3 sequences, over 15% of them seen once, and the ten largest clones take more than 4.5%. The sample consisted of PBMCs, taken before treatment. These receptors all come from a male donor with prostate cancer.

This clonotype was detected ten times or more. The CDR3 loop is CASSASQERTYGYTF. DNA for the CDR3: TGTGCCAGCAGTGCATCCCAGGAGCGGACCTATGGCTACACCTTC. The chain is built from TRBV2 and TRBJ1-2; the D is unclear. Trimming left V 4 bases short and J 4 bases short, with 16 bases between. The CDR3 is made up of 15 amino acids. Germline V CDR1 and CDR2: SNHLY, FYNNEI. The variable domain in full, completed from reference TRBV2 and TRBJ1-2, reads EPEVTQTPSHQVTQMGQEVILRCVPISNHLYFYWYRQILGQKVEFLVSFYNNEISEKSEIFDDQFSVERPDGSNFTLKIRSTKLEDSAMYFCASSASQERTYGYTFGSGTRLTVV.

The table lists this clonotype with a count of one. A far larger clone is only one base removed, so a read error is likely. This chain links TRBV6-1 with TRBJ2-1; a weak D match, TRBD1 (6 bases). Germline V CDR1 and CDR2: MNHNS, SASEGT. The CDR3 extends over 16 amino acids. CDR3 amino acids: CAISEQIMTRDIEQFF. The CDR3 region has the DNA TGTGCCATCAGTGAACAGATAATGACCCGGGACATTGAGCAGTTCTTC.

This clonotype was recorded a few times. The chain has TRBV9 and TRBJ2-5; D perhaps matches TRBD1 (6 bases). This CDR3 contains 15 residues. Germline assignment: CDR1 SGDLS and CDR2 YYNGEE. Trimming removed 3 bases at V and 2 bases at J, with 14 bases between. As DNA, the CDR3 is TGTGCCAGCAGCGCTGGGCACGGGACACAAGAGACCCAGTACTTC. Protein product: CASSAGHGTQETQYF.

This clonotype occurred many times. The CDR3 sequence is CASSLAQGNYGYTF. In nucleotides, the CDR3 is TGTGCCAGCAGCTTAGCTCAGGGGAACTATGGCTACACCTTC. This rearrangement joins TRBV7-9 to TRBJ1-2, with D possibly being TRBD1 (6 bases). The CDR3 runs to 14 residues. Germline CDR1 and CDR2: SEHNR and FQNEAQ (reference sequence). V was cut by 0 bases and J by 2 bases, with 7 bases left in between.

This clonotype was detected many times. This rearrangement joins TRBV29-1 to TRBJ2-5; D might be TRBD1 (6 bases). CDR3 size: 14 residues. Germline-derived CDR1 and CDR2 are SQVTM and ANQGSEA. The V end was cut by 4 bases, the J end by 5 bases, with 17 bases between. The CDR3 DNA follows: TGCAGCGTTGCAATCGGCAGGGGTGGGGAGACCCAGTACTTC. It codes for CSVAIGRGGETQYF.

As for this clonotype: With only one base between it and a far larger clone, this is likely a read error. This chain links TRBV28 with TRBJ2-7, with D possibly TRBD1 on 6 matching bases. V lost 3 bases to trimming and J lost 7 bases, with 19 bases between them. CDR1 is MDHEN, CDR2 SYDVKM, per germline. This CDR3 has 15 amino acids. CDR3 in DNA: TGTGCCAGCAGTTTTTGGGGGCCTGGCAAAAATGAGCAGTACTTC. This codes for CASSFWGPGKNEQYF. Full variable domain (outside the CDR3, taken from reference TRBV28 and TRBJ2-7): DVKVTQSSRYLVKRTGEKVFLECVQDMDHENMFWYRQDPGLGLRLIYFSYDVKMKEKGDIPEGYSVSREKKERFSLILESASTNQTSMYLCASSFWGPGKNEQYFGPGTRLTVT.

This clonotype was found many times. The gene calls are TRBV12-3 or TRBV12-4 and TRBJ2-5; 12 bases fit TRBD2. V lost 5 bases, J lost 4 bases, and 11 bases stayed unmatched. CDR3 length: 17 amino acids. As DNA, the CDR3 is TGTGCCAGCAGTGTGACTAGCGGGAGATTGGGGGGAGAGACCCAGTACTTC. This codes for CASSVTSGRLGGETQYF.

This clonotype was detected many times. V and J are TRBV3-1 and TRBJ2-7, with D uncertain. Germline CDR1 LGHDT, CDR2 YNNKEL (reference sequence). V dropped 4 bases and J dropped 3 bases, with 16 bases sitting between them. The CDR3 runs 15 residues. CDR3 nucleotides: TGTGCCAGCAGCCCCGCCCCGGGTTCCCACTACGAGCAGTACTTC. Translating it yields CASSPAPGSHYEQYF.

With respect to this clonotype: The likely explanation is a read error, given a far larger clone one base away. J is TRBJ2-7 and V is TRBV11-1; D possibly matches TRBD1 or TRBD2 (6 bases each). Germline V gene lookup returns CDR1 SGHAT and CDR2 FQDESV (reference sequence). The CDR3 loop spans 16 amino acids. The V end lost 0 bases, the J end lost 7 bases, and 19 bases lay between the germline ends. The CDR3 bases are TGTGCCAGCAGCTTAGCCCCGGGGGCCTCCGGGAATGAGCAGTACTTC. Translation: CASSLAPGASGNEQYF. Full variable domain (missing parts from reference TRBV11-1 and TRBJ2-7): EAEVAQSPRYKITEKSQAVAFWCDPISGHATLYWYRQILGQGPELLVQFQDESVVDDSQLPKDRFSAERLKGVDSTLKIQPAELGDSAMYLCASSLAPGASGNEQYFGPGTRLTVT.

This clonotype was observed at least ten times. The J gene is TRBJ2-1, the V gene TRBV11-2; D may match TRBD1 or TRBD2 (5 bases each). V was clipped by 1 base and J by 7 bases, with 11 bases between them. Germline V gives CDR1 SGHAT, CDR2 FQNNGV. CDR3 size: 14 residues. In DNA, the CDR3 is TGTGCCAGCAGCTTAGGGGTGGGGGTGAATGAGCAGTTCTTC. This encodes CASSLGVGVNEQFF.

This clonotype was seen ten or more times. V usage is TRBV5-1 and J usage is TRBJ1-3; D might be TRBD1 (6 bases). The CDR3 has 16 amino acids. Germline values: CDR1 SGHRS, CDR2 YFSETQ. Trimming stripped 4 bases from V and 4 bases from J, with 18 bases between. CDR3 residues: CASSAEDRSQGNTIYF. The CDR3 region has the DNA TGCGCCAGCAGCGCAGAAGACAGGTCGCAGGGAAACACCATATATTTT.

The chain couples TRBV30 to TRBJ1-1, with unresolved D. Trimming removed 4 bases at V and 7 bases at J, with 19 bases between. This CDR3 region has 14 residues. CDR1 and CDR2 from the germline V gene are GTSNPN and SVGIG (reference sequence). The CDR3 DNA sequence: TGTGCCTGGAATAGCTTGGCAGGAACTATTGAAGCTTTCTTT. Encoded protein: CAWNSLAGTIEAFF.

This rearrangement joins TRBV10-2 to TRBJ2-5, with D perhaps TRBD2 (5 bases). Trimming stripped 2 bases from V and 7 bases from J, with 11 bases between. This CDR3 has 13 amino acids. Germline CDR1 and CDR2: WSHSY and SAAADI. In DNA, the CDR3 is TGCGCCAGCAGTGAGATGAGGGTATGGACCCAGTACTTC. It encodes CASSEMRVWTQYF.

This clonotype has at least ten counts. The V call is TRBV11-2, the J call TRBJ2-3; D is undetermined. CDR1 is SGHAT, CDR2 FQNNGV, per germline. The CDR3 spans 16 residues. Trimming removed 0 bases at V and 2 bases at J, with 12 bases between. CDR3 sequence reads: CASSLDLTGNTDTQYF. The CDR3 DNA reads TGTGCCAGCAGCTTAGATCTAACTGGGAACACAGATACGCAGTATTTT.

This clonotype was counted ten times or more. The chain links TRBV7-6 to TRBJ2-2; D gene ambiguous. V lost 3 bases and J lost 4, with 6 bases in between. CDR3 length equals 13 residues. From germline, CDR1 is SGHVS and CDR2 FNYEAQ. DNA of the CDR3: TGTGCCAGCAGCTTGGAGACCACCGGGGAGCTGTTTTTT. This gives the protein CASSLETTGELFF.

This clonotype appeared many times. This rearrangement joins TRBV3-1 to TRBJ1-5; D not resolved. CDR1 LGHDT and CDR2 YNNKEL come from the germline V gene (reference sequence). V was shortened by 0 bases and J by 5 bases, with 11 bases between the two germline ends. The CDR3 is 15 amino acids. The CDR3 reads CASSQDLGTHQPQHF. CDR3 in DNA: TGTGCCAGCAGCCAAGATCTGGGTACGCATCAGCCCCAGCATTTT. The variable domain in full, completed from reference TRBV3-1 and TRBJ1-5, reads DTAVSQTPKYLVTQMGNDKSIKCEQNLGHDTMYWYKQDSKKFLKIMFSYNNKELIINETVPNRFSPKSPDKAHLNLHINSLELGDSAVYFCASSQDLGTHQPQHFGDGTRLSIL.

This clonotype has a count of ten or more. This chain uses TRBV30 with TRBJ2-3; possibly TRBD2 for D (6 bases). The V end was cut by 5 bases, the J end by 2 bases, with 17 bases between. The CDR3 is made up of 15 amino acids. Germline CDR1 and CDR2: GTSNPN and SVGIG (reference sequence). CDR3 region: CAWAYRDSYTDTQYF. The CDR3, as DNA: TGTGCCTGGGCATACCGGGACTCCTACACAGATACGCAGTATTTT. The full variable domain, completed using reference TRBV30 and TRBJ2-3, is SQTIHQWPATLVQPVGSPLSLECTVEGTSNPNLYWYRQAAGRGLQLLFYSVGIGQISSEVPQNLSASRPQDRQFILSSKKLLLSDSGFYLCAWAYRDSYTDTQYFGPGTRLTVL.

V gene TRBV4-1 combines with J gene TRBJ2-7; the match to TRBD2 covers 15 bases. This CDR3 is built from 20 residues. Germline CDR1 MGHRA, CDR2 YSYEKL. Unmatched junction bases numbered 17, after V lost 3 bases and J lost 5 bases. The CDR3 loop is CASSQDFGTSGRSSYNEQYF. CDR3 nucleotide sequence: TGCGCCAGCAGCCAGGACTTCGGGACTAGCGGGAGGTCCTCCTACAACGAGCAGTACTTC.

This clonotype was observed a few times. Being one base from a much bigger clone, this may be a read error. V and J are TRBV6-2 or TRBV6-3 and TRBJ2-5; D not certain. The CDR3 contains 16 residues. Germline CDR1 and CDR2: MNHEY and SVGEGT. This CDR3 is CASGYSYSKIQETQYF. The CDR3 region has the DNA TGTGCCAGCGGTTACTCTTACAGCAAGATCCAAGAGACCCAGTACTTC.

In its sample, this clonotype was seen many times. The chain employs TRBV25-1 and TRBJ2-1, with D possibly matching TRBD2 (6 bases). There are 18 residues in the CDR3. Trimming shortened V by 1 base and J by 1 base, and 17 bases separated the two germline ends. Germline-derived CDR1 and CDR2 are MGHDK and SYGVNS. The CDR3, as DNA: TGTGCCAGCAGTGAATTCCCCCCTCGGGAGCCTTCCTACAATGAGCAGTTCTTC. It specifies CASSEFPPREPSYNEQFF.

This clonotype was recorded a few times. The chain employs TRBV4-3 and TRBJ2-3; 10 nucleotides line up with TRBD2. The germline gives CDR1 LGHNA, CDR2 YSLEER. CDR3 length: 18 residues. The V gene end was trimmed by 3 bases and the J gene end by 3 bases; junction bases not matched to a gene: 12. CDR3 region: CASSHEAALAGSTDTQYF. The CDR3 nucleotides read TGCGCCAGCAGCCACGAGGCTGCACTAGCGGGGTCAACAGATACGCAGTATTTT.

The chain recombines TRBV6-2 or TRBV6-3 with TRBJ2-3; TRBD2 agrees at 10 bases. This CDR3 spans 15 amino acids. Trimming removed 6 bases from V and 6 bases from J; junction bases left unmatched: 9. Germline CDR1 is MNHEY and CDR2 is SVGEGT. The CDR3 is CASRGTSAGVDTQYF. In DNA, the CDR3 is TGTGCCAGCAGGGGGACTAGCGCGGGGGTTGATACGCAGTATTTT.